This T cell receptor beta chain derives from a study of blood T cell repertoires in COVID-19. V lost 1 base and J 5 bases, leaving 12 bases between the germline ends. Germline CDR1 and CDR2: LNHDA and SQIVND (reference sequence). The CDR3 is 14 residues long. Method: immunoSEQ multiplex PCR; TCRdb's copy keeps in-frame clones and lacks some. Of about 310,000 clones in the sample, about nine tenths were seen once. Sequenced input: peripheral blood. The TCR comes from a man aged 50 or older with active or convalescent COVID-19. V is TRBV19 and J is TRBJ2-7, with D possibly TRBD2 on 5 matching bases. Written as DNA, the CDR3 is TGTGCCAGTAGTATAGCCCCTGGGAGCGACGAGCAGTACTTC. Amino acids: CASSIAPGSDEQYF.